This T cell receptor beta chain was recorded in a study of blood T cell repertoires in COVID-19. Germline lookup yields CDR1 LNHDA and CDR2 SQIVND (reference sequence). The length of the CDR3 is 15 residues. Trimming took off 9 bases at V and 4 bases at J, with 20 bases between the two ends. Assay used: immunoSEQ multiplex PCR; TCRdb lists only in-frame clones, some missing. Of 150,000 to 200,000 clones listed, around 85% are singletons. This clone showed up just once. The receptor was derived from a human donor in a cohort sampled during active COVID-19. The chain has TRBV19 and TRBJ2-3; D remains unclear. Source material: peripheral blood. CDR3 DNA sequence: TGTGCCAGCTCCCGTTTATTTCAACAATCAGATACGCAGTATTTT. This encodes CASSRLFQQSDTQYF.